This TCR beta chain was captured by sequencing in a study of cytomegalovirus exposure and HLA in healthy donors. The overall study: Most donors, 70% to 85% of 398 genotyped, fell in the Caucasian-associated ancestry cluster. Whole-study findings and limits: A classifier reportedly called cytomegalovirus status with high sensitivity and specificity. The study labeled more than 150 TCR beta chains cytomegalovirus-associated. From TCR beta sequences, most subjects' HLA-A and HLA-B alleles were reportedly predicted accurately.

The CDR3 has 14 amino acids. With V trimmed by 6 bases and J by 4 bases, 7 bases remained unmatched. From germline, CDR1 is MDHEN and CDR2 SYDVKM. The PCR made use of 60 Vbeta and 13 Jbeta primers. Sequencing was performed with immunoSEQ multiplex PCR; in TCRdb, only in-frame clones are kept and a portion is missing. The profile shows 150,000 to 180,000 clones, about 85% of them singletons. As for this clone: Its cognate antigen is unknown.

Material for sequencing was PBMCs. This sequence originates from a woman in her late teens or twenties in good health and CMV-seronegative. This rearrangement joins TRBV28 to TRBJ2-7, with 9 positions matching TRBD1. CDR3: CASSYTGGGYEQYF. The CDR3 DNA reads as TGTGCCAGCAGCTACACAGGGGGCGGTTACGAGCAGTACTTC.